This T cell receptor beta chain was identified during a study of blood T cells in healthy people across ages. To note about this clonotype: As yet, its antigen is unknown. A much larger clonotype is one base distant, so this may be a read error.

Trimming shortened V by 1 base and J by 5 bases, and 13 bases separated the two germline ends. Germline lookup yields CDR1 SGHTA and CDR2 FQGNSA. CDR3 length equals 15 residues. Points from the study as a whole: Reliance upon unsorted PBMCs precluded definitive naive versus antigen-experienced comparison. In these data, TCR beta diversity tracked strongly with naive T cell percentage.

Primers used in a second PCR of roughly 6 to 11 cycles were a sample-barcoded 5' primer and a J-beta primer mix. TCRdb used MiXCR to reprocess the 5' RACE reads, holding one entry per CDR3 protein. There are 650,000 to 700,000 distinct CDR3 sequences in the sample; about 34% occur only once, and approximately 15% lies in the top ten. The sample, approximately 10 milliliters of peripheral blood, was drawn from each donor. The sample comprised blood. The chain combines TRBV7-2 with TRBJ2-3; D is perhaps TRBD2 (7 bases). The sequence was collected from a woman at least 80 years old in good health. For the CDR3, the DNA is TGTGCCAGCAGCTTAGGGAGGGGGGGGAGAGATACGCAGTATTTT. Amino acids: CASSLGRGGRDTQYF. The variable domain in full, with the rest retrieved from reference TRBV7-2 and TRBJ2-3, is GAGVSQSPSNKVTEKGKDVELRCDPISGHTALYWYRQSLGQGLEFLIYFQGNSAPDKSGLPSDRFSAERTGGSVSTLTIQRTQQEDSAVYLCASSLGRGGRDTQYFGPGTRLTVL.